One and the same sample provided the 23 T cell receptor beta chains below, sequenced in a study of tumor-infiltrating lymphocytes in primary liver carcinoma. From 450 to 600 ng total RNA, TCR beta cDNA was generated with a primer in the constant region. A slightly modified ARM-PCR protocol with three nested multiplex PCR rounds produced these TCR beta libraries. PCR rounds one and two used TRBV1-TRBV30 forward primers with a C-beta reverse primer for 10 cycles each. Each CDR3 protein gets one entry after TCRdb re-called the multiplex PCR reads with MiXCR. The sample holds around 330,000 distinct CDR3 sequences, 65% seen once. The study extracted blood RNA from unsorted whole blood and also extracted germline DNA. Sequenced: peripheral blood. The receptors were gathered from a man aged 35-49 years with primary liver carcinoma and hepatitis B virus infection.

Points on this clonotype: A much more abundant neighbour one base away suggests this may be a read error. The gene calls are TRBV6-1 and TRBJ1-3; no firm D call. Trimming pared 0 bases from V and 2 bases from J, leaving 11 bases between. Germline CDR1 reads MNHNS; CDR2 reads SASEGT. The CDR3 contains 16 residues. This CDR3 reads CASSEALWLPGNTIYF. The CDR3 coding sequence is TGTGCCAGCAGTGAAGCGCTTTGGTTACCTGGAAACACCATATATTTT.

Notes on this clonotype: One end of the junction does not line up with germline, which may come from a read error. The chain has TRBV29-1 and TRBJ2-3; 9 bases line up with TRBD1. The CDR3 has 14 residues. CDR1 is SQVTM and CDR2 is ANQGSEA in the germline V gene. The CDR3 DNA follows: TGCAGCGTTGAGGGACAGGGAAGTGCAGATATGCAGTATTTT. Translated: CSVEGQGSADMQYF.

This clonotype occurred many times. The J gene is TRBJ1-2, the V gene TRBV29-1; 8 bases agree with TRBD1. This CDR3 has 11 amino acids. V lost 6 bases, J lost 7 bases, and 4 bases stayed unmatched. Per germline, CDR1 SQVTM and CDR2 ANQGSEA. In DNA form, the CDR3 reads TGCAGCGTGGACAGGGATCCTGGCTACACCTTC. It encodes CSVDRDPGYTF.

Worth noting for this clonotype: A clone one base away is much larger, so this may be a read error. The rearrangement joins TRBV4-2 to TRBJ1-4, with D perhaps TRBD1 (6 bases). Trimming took 0 bases from V and 8 from J, leaving 22 bases between them. The CDR3 is 18 residues long. Germline V gives CDR1 LGHNA, CDR2 YNFKEQ. DNA of the CDR3: TGTGCCAGCAGCCAAGACCCCCCCGGACAGCTCCTGAAAGAAAAACTGTTTTTT. This translates into CASSQDPPGQLLKEKLFF.

This clonotype was found many times. The V call is TRBV10-3, the J call TRBJ2-5; possible D gene TRBD2, 6 bases. Trimming left V 7 bases short and J 7 bases short, with 22 bases between. CDR1 ENHRY and CDR2 SYGVKD come from the germline V gene. The CDR3 is made up of 15 amino acids. In DNA form, the CDR3 reads TGTGCCATCAACCGCGAAGGAGGGGCGCGAGGGACCCAGTACTTC. The encoded protein is CAINREGGARGTQYF.

The gene calls are TRBV11-3 and TRBJ2-7; D not resolved. Per germline, CDR1 SGHNT and CDR2 YENEEA. This CDR3 has 14 amino acids. CDR3 region: CTSSLGPSSYEQYV. Written as DNA, the CDR3 is TGTACCAGCAGCCTCGGCCCTAGCTCCTACGAGCAGTACGTC.

The rearrangement links TRBV4-3 to TRBJ2-3; D is possibly TRBD1 or TRBD2 (7 bases each). This CDR3 contains 15 residues. V was shortened by 8 bases and J by 1 base, with 16 bases between the two germline ends. The germline CDR1 and CDR2 sequences are LGHNA and YSLEER. This CDR3 reads CASGLQGGGTDTQYF. CDR3 in DNA: TGCGCCAGCGGCCTGCAGGGGGGGGGCACAGATACGCAGTATTTT.

Details on this clonotype: Just one base apart from a much larger clone, this may be a read error. The chain joins TRBV6-5 to TRBJ2-2; D might be TRBD1 or TRBD2, each matching 5 bases. There are 12 residues in the CDR3. Germline CDR1 reads MNHEY; CDR2 reads SVGAGI. Deletions cut 8 bases from V and 10 bases from J, with 14 bases between. The CDR3 protein is CASGIWDVELFF. As DNA, the CDR3 is TGTGCCAGCGGGATCTGGGACGTGGAGCTGTTTTTT.

The V gene is TRBV4-3, the J gene TRBJ1-4; weak D call: TRBD1 (5 bases). Trimming left V 6 bases short and J 5 bases short, with 19 bases between. In germline, CDR1 is LGHNA, CDR2 YSLEER. CDR3 length equals 16 residues. In DNA form, the CDR3 reads TGCGCCAGCAGTCGAGATCTTAGGGGACGAAATGAAAAACTGTTTTTT. Translation: CASSRDLRGRNEKLFF.

The V gene is TRBV12-3 or TRBV12-4, the J gene TRBJ2-7; TRBD1 agrees at 10 bases. V was clipped by 2 bases and J by 8 bases; unmatched bases: 9. This CDR3 has 15 amino acids. The chain's CDR3 is CASSLPTGGFRKQYF. The CDR3 DNA follows: TGTGCCAGCAGTTTACCGACAGGGGGCTTTCGTAAGCAGTACTTC.

This clonotype has ten or more counts. J is TRBJ2-3 and V is TRBV4-1; D unclear. Germline V gene data show CDR1 as MGHRA and CDR2 as YSYEKL. V dropped 3 bases and J dropped 5 bases, with 9 bases sitting between them. CDR3 size: 13 residues. DNA of the CDR3: TGCGCCAGCAGCCAGTGGGTGGGAGATACGCAGTATTTT. This gives the protein CASSQWVGDTQYF.

The chain has TRBV9 and TRBJ2-7; the D gene is possibly TRBD2 (6 bases). V gave up 4 bases and J gave up 5 bases, with 22 bases separating them. The CDR3 is 16 amino acids. Looked up from germline, CDR1 is SGDLS and CDR2 is YYNGEE. This chain's CDR3 is CASSLYHRDSPHEQYF. CDR3 in DNA: TGTGCCAGCAGCTTATATCACCGGGACTCACCCCACGAGCAGTACTTC.

This clonotype was recorded at least ten times. An end of the junction does not agree with germline; a read error may underlie this. The chain carries TRBV11-1 and TRBJ2-5; 12 positions match TRBD2. This CDR3 is built from 15 residues. The germline gives CDR1 SGHAT, CDR2 FQDESV (reference sequence). Here the CDR3 DNA reads TGTGCCAGCAGCCTAGCGGGAGGGCAGGGAGAGACCCAGTACTTC. It translates to CASSLAGGQGETQYF. The variable domain in full, with the rest retrieved from reference TRBV11-1 and TRBJ2-5, is EAEVAQSPRYKITEKSQAVAFWCDPISGHATLYWYRQILGQGPELLVQFQDESVVDDSQLPKDRFSAERLKGVDSTLKIQPAELGDSAMYLCASSLAGGQGETQYFGPGTRLLVL.

This clonotype is a singleton in its sample. The junction does not match germline at one end; this may be a read error. This chain uses TRBV6-1 with TRBJ1-5, with 7 bases identical to TRBD1. CDR1 is MNHNS, CDR2 SASEGT, per germline. This CDR3 is built from 15 residues. CDR3 sequence reads: CASSEVGGFNQPRHF. The CDR3 DNA reads TGTGCCAGCAGTGAGGTAGGGGGCTTCAATCAGCCCCGGCATTTT.

Regarding this clonotype: At one end, the junction sequence differs from germline, possibly due to a read error. V usage is TRBV11-2 and J usage is TRBJ2-1; tentatively, D is TRBD1 (6 bases). CDR3 length equals 16 residues. Germline CDR1 is SGHAT and CDR2 is FQNNGV. The CDR3 DNA sequence: TGTGTCAGCAGCCGCAGACAGGCTCGATCCCACAATGAGCAGTTCTTC. Its protein is CVSSRRQARSHNEQFF.

In the case of this clonotype: This may come from a read error, since a much larger clone is one base off. The chain is built from TRBV4-1 and TRBJ1-2; the D gene is possibly TRBD1 (6 bases). The CDR3 covers 16 residues. Germline V gene sequence: CDR1 MGHRA, CDR2 YSYEKL. CDR3 protein: CASGQFDSQGWHGYTF. The CDR3 DNA sequence: TGCGCCAGCGGCCAGTTCGATTCACAGGGATGGCATGGCTACACCTTC.

On this clonotype: Lacking the conserved final phenylalanine or tryptophan, this CDR3 likely reflects a read error. The chain combines TRBV11-2 with TRBJ1-2; D is unclear. V was shortened by 1 base and J by 4 bases, with 10 bases between the two germline ends. Germline CDR1 is SGHAT and CDR2 is FQNNGV. The CDR3 covers 14 residues. The CDR3 spells CASSLGPGGYGYTM. In DNA form, the CDR3 reads TGTGCCAGCAGCTTAGGGCCCGGCGGCTATGGCTACACCATG.

As regards this clonotype: Since no conserved phenylalanine or tryptophan closes the CDR3, a read error is the likely cause. V and J are TRBV7-8 and TRBJ1-1; 7 nucleotides agree with TRBD1. The V and J ends lost 5 bases and 6 bases, in that order; junction bases with no gene match: 9. Germline V gene sequence: CDR1 SGHVS, CDR2 FQNEAQ. The CDR3 length is 14 residues. The CDR3 DNA reads as TGTGCCAGCAGCCCCTTACAGGGGAAGGCTGAAGCTTTCTGT. Translating it yields CASSPLQGKAEAFC.

A remark on this clonotype: Since a much larger clone is just one base distant, this may be a read error. The V gene is TRBV6-5, the J gene TRBJ2-7, with 9 bases fitting TRBD1. This CDR3 is 15 amino acids long. Germline CDR1 and CDR2: MNHEY and SVGAGI. CDR3 nucleotides: TGTGCCGGCAAACGGGACAGGGACATATCCTACGAGCAGAACTTC. Its protein is CAGKRDRDISYEQNF.

As for this clonotype: A clone one base away is much larger, so this may be a read error. The V call is TRBV29-1, the J call TRBJ2-1, with 13 nucleotides matching TRBD2. Germline V gives CDR1 SQVTM, CDR2 ANQGSEA. The V segment lost 5 bases and the J segment 5 bases; nucleotides outside the gene matches: 3. The CDR3 contains 14 residues. CDR3 sequence: CSVSGTSGNNEQFF. CDR3 bases: TGCAGCGTTAGTGGGACTAGCGGGAACAATGAGCAGTTCTTC.

For this clonotype: A much larger clone is a single base away; this may be a read error. The V and J genes are TRBV6-2 or TRBV6-3 and TRBJ2-7; D unclear. This CDR3 is 15 amino acids long. Germline lookup yields CDR1 MNHEY and CDR2 SVGEGT. CDR3 sequence: CASSYSAESSYVQYF. The CDR3 region has the DNA TGTGCCAGCAGTTACTCGGCGGAGAGCTCCTACGTGCAGTACTTC.

In the case of this clonotype: This could be a read error, since a much larger clone is one nucleotide away. The chain employs TRBV5-4 and TRBJ2-3; no definite D call. The V end lost 0 bases, the J end lost 2 bases, and 10 bases lay between the germline ends. Germline CDR1 SGHNT, CDR2 YYREEE (reference sequence). This CDR3 has 15 residues. The DNA for the CDR3 is TGTGCCAGCAGCTTGGTACGAGATGTCACAGATACGCAGTATTTT. Translating it yields CASSLVRDVTDTQYF.

As for this clonotype: At one boundary the junction diverges from the germline segment, which might be a read error. V and J are TRBV11-3 and TRBJ2-1; weak D call: TRBD1 (6 bases). Per germline, CDR1 SGHNT and CDR2 YENEEA. The length of the CDR3 is 13 residues. Here the CDR3 reads CVSTSGDHNEQFF. The CDR3 DNA sequence: TGTGTCAGCACTTCAGGGGACCACAATGAGCAGTTCTTC.